This TCR beta chain was recorded in a study of STAT5B mutations in CD4+ large granular lymphocyte leukemia. As handled by the study authors: A productive frequency of 2.59 x 10-5 was the lowest detectable. Sequenced by immunoSEQ multiplex PCR; TCRdb stores in-frame clones only, minus some. The DNA was the basis for D and trimming; V, J and clone size are from that table. The data contain 30,000 to 40,000 clones, 69% of them seen just once; the ten biggest clones take up approximately 2.5%. Whole-study results and caveats: 8/27 top patient clones versus 2/35 control clones were TRBV06-family.

This clone was picked up a small number of times. Its cognate antigen is unknown. V was shortened by 7 bases and J by 2 bases, with 17 bases between the two germline ends. Germline V gives CDR1 MDHEN, CDR2 SYDVKM. This CDR3 contains 15 residues. What was sequenced was CD4+ T cells from blood buffy coats. This receptor was taken from a human donor in good health. The chain carries TRBV28 and TRBJ1-1; D not certain. The CDR3 sequence: CASTYSLGYNTEAFF. The CDR3 bases are TGTGCCAGCACCTATTCCCTGGGCTATAACACTGAAGCTTTCTTT.